These 6 T cell receptor beta chains were sequenced from one sample in a study of T cell changes during pregnancy in multiple sclerosis. The method was immunoSEQ multiplex PCR; TCRdb's version includes in-frame clones alone and lacks a portion of them. The sample has 43,000 or so clones, around nine tenths seen once. The material sequenced was peripheral blood, taken in the first trimester of pregnancy. These receptors were taken from a female donor with multiple sclerosis, enrolled in a pregnancy study.

This chain connects TRBV6-6 to TRBJ1-6; D unclear. V was trimmed by 0 bases and J by 9 bases, leaving 12 bases between them. The CDR3 is made up of 15 amino acids. CDR1 is MNHNY, CDR2 SVGAGI, per germline (reference sequence). CDR3 amino acids: CASSYSGRSISPLHF. CDR3 in DNA: TGTGCCAGCAGTTACTCGGGCAGATCTATTTCACCCCTCCACTTT.

This chain links TRBV4-3 with TRBJ2-7; the match to TRBD1 covers 7 bases. This CDR3 contains 15 residues. V shed 4 bases and J 3 bases; nucleotides not matched to a gene: 9. Germline assignment: CDR1 LGHNA and CDR2 YSLEER. The CDR3 DNA reads TGCGCCAGCAGCCTAGCAAGGGGGCCAGACTACGAGCAGTACTTC. This encodes CASSLARGPDYEQYF.

This chain joins TRBV19 and TRBJ1-5; D may be TRBD1 (6 bases). Per the germline V gene, CDR1 is LNHDA and CDR2 is SQIVND (reference sequence). Trimming cost V 5 bases and J 5 bases, with 19 bases left between them. This CDR3 is 16 amino acids long. CDR3 protein: CASSARAGAGDQPQHF. The CDR3 DNA is TGTGCCAGTAGTGCCCGCGCGGGGGCCGGGGATCAGCCCCAGCATTTT.

The CDR3 DNA sequence: TGTGCCAGCAGCCCTCCCCAGGGATCTGGAAACACCATATATTTT. Its protein product is CASSPPQGSGNTIYF. The chain combines TRBV9 with TRBJ1-3; tentatively, D is TRBD1 (5 bases). With 4 bases removed from V and 1 base from J, the gap between germline ends came to 12 bases. The CDR3 contains 15 residues. Germline V gives CDR1 SGDLS, CDR2 YYNGEE.

The chain combines TRBV6-1 with TRBJ2-3; 11 nucleotides agree with TRBD2. The CDR3 consists of 15 residues. The germline gives CDR1 MNHNS, CDR2 SASEGT. J gave up 4 bases and V 2 bases, and 2 bases lay outside the gene matches. DNA of the CDR3: TGTGCCAGCAGTGAAAGTAGCGGGGGGGCAGATACGCAGTATTTT. It translates to CASSESSGGADTQYF.

The rearrangement uses TRBV9 and TRBJ1-4; 8 bases match TRBD1. With V trimmed by 4 bases and J by 0 bases, 5 bases remained unmatched. The CDR3 contains 16 residues. Germline V gene data show CDR1 as SGDLS and CDR2 as YYNGEE. CDR3 in DNA: TGTGCCAGCAGCTCCCAGACAGGGGCAACTAATGAAAAACTGTTTTTT. It translates to CASSSQTGATNEKLFF.